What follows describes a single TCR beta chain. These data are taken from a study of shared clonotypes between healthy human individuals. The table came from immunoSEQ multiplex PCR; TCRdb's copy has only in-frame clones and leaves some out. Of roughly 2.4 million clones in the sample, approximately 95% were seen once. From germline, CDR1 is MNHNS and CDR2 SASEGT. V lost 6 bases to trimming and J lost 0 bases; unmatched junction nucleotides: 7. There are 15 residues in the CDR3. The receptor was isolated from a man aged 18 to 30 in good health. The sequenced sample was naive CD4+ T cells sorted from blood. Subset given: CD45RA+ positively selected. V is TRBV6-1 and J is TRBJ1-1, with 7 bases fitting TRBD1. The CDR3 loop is CASRNTGTVNTEAFF. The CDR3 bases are TGTGCCAGCAGGAATACCGGGACAGTGAACACTGAAGCTTTCTTT.